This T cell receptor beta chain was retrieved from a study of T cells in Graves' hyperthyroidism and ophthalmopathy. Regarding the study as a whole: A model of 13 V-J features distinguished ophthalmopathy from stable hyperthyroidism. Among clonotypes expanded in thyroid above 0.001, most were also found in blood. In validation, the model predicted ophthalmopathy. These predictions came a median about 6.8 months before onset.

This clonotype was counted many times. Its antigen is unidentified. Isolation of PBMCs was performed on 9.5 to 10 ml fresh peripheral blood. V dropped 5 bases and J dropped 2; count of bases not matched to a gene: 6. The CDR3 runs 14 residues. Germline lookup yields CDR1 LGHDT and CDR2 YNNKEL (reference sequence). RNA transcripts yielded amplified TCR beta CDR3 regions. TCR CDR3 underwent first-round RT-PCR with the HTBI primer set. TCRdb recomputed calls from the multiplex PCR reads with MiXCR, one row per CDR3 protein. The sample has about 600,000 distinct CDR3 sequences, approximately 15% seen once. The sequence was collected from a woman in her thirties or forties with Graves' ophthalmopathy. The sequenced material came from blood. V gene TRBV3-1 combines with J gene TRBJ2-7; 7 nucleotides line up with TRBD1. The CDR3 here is CASSWGQLTYEQYF. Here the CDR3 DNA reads TGTGCCAGCAGCTGGGGACAGTTAACCTACGAGCAGTACTTC.